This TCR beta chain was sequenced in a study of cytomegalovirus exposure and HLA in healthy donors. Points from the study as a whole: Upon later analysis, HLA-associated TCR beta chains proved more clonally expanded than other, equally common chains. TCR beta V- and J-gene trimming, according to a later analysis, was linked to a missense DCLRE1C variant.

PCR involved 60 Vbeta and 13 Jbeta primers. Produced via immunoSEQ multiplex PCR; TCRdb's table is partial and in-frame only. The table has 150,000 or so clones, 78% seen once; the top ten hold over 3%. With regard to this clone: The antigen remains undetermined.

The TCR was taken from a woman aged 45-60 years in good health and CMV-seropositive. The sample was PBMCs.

CDR3 bases: TGTGCCAGCAGAGCAGGGTTTGGCTACACCTTC. As protein: CASRAGFGYTF. The chain links TRBV21-1 to TRBJ1-2; the DNA was not compared with TRBD1, the D call given in the table. TRBV21-1 is noted as a pseudogene. This CDR3 has 11 amino acids.